The rows below give T cell receptor beta chains drawn from one sample of a study of cytomegalovirus exposure and HLA in healthy donors. Data came from immunoSEQ multiplex PCR; TCRdb stores just in-frame clones and leaves some out. Here the sample spans around 110,000 clones, about 10% being singletons. Sequenced material: PBMCs. These receptor sequences come from a man in his thirties or forties in good health and CMV-seronegative. The CDR3 runs from the conserved cysteine through the conserved F or W. Each record gives: J gene, V gene, D gene, clone size, CDR3 protein, CDR3 DNA. D genes are given only for firm matches. Only part of the rows carry a size: once, few, many, or a class if the clone is expanded.

>TRBJ1-2|TRBV28|TRBD1|few
CASSFQGAGYGYTF
TGTGCCAGCAGTTTCCAGGGGGCTGGCTATGGCTACACCTTC
>TRBJ1-6|TRBV6-1|NA|few
CASSAGGLGSPLHF
TGTGCCAGCAGTGCCGGGGGATTAGGTTCACCCCTCCACTTT
>TRBJ2-1|TRBV11-3|NA|NA
CASSLVSGNEQFF
TGTGCCAGCAGCTTAGTTTCGGGGAATGAGCAGTTCTTC
>TRBJ2-2|TRBV6-5|NA|few
CASTRGTGELFF
TGTGCCAGCACGCGGGGCACCGGGGAGCTGTTTTTT
>TRBJ1-5|TRBV16|NA|NA
CASSQGQSISPQHF
TGTGCCAGCAGCCAAGGACAGTCAATATCGCCCCAGCATTTT
>TRBJ1-1|TRBV5-1|TRBD1|few
CASSGTGALEAFF
TGCGCCAGCAGCGGGACAGGGGCTCTCGAAGCTTTCTTT
>TRBJ2-7|TRBV13|NA|many
CASSLYGSPYEQYF
TGTGCCAGCAGCTTATACGGGAGCCCCTACGAGCAGTACTTC
>TRBJ1-5|TRBV10-2|NA|few
CATSDTYSNQPQHF
TGCGCCACCTCTGACACGTATAGCAATCAGCCCCAGCATTTT
>TRBJ1-4|TRBV6-5|NA|NA
CASSAGGKLFF
TGTGCCAGCAGTGCGGGGGGAAAACTGTTTTTT
>TRBJ2-4|TRBV7-9|NA|NA
CASSLRGSLDNIQYF
TGTGCCAGCAGCTTACGAGGGAGTTTGGACAACATTCAGTACTTC
>TRBJ2-7|TRBV18|NA|few
CASSDATATYEQYF
TGTGCCAGCTCCGACGCGACAGCGACGTACGAGCAGTACTTC
>TRBJ1-1|TRBV10-3|TRBD1|NA
CAISDAGGDTEAFF
TGTGCCATCAGTGACGCAGGGGGAGACACTGAAGCTTTCTTT
>TRBJ2-7|TRBV18|TRBD2|few
CASSPRTSGRAYEQYF
TGTGCCAGCTCACCAAGGACTAGCGGGAGAGCCTACGAGCAGTACTTC
>TRBJ2-1|TRBV19|NA|few
CATTIGVPYNEQFF
TGTGCCACTACAATAGGGGTCCCCTACAATGAGCAGTTCTTC
>TRBJ1-4|TRBV30|NA|NA
CAWSAVEKLFF
TGTGCCTGGAGCGCGGTTGAAAAACTGTTTTTT
>TRBJ2-6|TRBV18|NA|NA
CASSPARSSGANVLTF
TGTGCCAGCTCACCGGCAAGGAGCTCTGGGGCCAACGTCCTGACTTTC
>TRBJ1-2|TRBV10-3|NA|NA
CAISEPADGTNYGYTF
TGTGCCATCAGTGAGCCCGCTGACGGGACTAACTATGGCTACACCTTC
>TRBJ1-4|TRBV7-8|NA|few
CASSWATNEKLFF
TGTGCCAGCAGCTGGGCGACTAATGAAAAACTGTTTTTT
>TRBJ1-5|TRBV28|TRBD1|NA
CASKDRIRQPQHF
TGTGCCAGCAAGGACAGGATACGTCAGCCCCAGCATTTT
>TRBJ1-2|TRBV30|TRBD1|few
CAWTGTGSNYGYTF
TGTGCCTGGACCGGGACAGGTTCTAACTATGGCTACACCTTC
>TRBJ1-5|TRBV9|NA|few
CASSVVKGRVGSNQPQHF
TGTGCCAGCAGCGTAGTAAAGGGGCGAGTTGGTAGCAATCAGCCCCAGCATTTT
>TRBJ2-7|TRBV6-1|TRBD2|few
CASSELAGNYEQYF
TGTGCCAGCAGTGAACTAGCGGGTAACTACGAGCAGTACTTC
>TRBJ2-3|TRBV10-3|NA|NA
CAITQGSTDTQYF
TGTGCCATCACTCAGGGAAGCACAGATACGCAGTATTTT
>TRBJ2-7|TRBV29-1|NA|NA
CSVGGTSYEQYF
TGCAGCGTTGGAGGGACATCCTACGAGCAGTACTTC
>TRBJ1-2|TRBV5-4|NA|NA
CASSPPRERDYGYTF
TGTGCCAGCAGCCCACCCCGGGAAAGGGATTATGGCTACACCTTC
>TRBJ2-2|TRBV27|NA|few
CASSPTDETNTGELFF
TGTGCCAGCAGTCCGACAGACGAAACGAACACCGGGGAGCTGTTTTTT
>TRBJ2-1|TRBV6-4|TRBD2|NA
CASRALAGGHEQFF
TGTGCCAGCAGGGCCCTCGCGGGGGGGCATGAGCAGTTCTTC
>TRBJ2-7|TRBV6-5|TRBD1|few
CASSTTQGEPYEQYF
TGTGCCAGCAGTACAACACAGGGGGAACCCTACGAGCAGTACTTC
>TRBJ1-2|TRBV14|TRBD1|NA
CASSHLIHRDSPYGYTF
TGTGCCAGCAGCCACCTAATCCACCGGGACAGCCCCTATGGCTACACCTTC
>TRBJ1-2|TRBV19|NA|few
CASSDGGANYGYTF
TGTGCCAGTAGTGATGGGGGGGCGAACTATGGCTACACCTTC
>TRBJ1-6|TRBV28|TRBD1|few
CASSNPTGGWSPLHF
TGTGCCAGCTCGAACCCGACAGGGGGATGGTCACCCCTCCACTTT
>TRBJ1-4|TRBV4-3|TRBD1|few
CASSQVGDSRNEKLFF
TGCGCCAGCAGCCAAGTAGGGGACAGCCGTAATGAAAAACTGTTTTTT
>TRBJ1-2|TRBV7-9|NA|few
CASSLESGRHSGYTF
TGTGCCAGCAGCTTAGAGTCCGGGAGGCATTCGGGCTACACCTTC
>TRBJ2-2|TRBV5-1|NA|few
CASSLDRETGELFF
TGCGCCAGCAGCTTGGACAGGGAAACCGGGGAGCTGTTTTTT
>TRBJ2-7|TRBV7-2|NA|NA
CASSSEVSYEQYF
TGTGCCAGCAGCTCCGAGGTCTCCTACGAGCAGTACTTC
>TRBJ2-3|TRBV28|NA|few
CASSPHSGKNTQYF
TGTGCCAGCAGTCCCCATAGCGGAAAAAATACGCAGTATTTT
>TRBJ2-1|TRBV5-1|NA|NA
CASSLAGGSSYNEQFF
TGCGCCAGCAGCTTGGCAGGTGGGAGCTCCTACAATGAGCAGTTCTTC
>TRBJ2-1|TRBV5-8|TRBD2|NA
CASSLEPRSGRAYNEQFF
TGTGCCAGCAGCTTGGAACCGAGGAGCGGGAGGGCCTACAATGAGCAGTTCTTC
>TRBJ1-5|TRBV5-7|TRBD1|few
CASSFPRGRRGNQPQHF
TGTGCCAGCAGCTTCCCCAGGGGGCGACGGGGCAATCAGCCCCAGCATTTT
>TRBJ1-2|TRBV6-1|NA|few
CASSEVSRGYTF
TGTGCCAGCAGTGAAGTATCGCGCGGCTACACCTTC
>TRBJ2-3|TRBV6-5|NA|many
CASTPNRGTDTQYF
TGTGCCAGCACCCCTAACCGGGGCACAGATACGCAGTATTTT
>TRBJ1-2|TRBV19|TRBD1|NA
CASSISPGQAFTF
TGTGCCAGTAGTATATCCCCCGGACAGGCATTCACCTTC
>TRBJ2-1|TRBV5-1|TRBD2|NA
CASSLAGRGTSGRAYNEQFF
TGCGCCAGCAGCTTGGCGGGACGGGGGACTAGCGGGAGGGCCTACAATGAGCAGTTCTTC
>TRBJ2-7|TRBV12-5|NA|few
CASGPQGGYEQYF
TGTGCTAGTGGTCCTCAAGGAGGCTACGAGCAGTACTTC
>TRBJ2-1|TRBV29-1|TRBD1|NA
CSVEVGRGNEQFF
TGCAGCGTTGAAGTAGGCAGGGGGAATGAGCAGTTCTTC
>TRBJ1-5|TRBV2|NA|few
CASTTHSNQPQHF
TGTGCCAGTACTACACACAGCAATCAGCCCCAGCATTTT
>TRBJ2-5|TRBV11-3|TRBD2|NA
CASSGRTSGRAVQETQYF
TGTGCCAGCAGCGGAAGGACTAGCGGGAGGGCCGTCCAAGAGACCCAGTACTTC
>TRBJ1-2|TRBV19|NA|few
CASSYVQGQTNYGYTF
TGTGCCAGTAGTTATGTCCAGGGCCAGACCAACTATGGCTACACCTTC
>TRBJ1-1|TRBV6-5|TRBD1|few
CASSFRDRGGTEAFF
TGTGCCAGCAGTTTCCGGGACAGGGGGGGCACTGAAGCTTTCTTT
>TRBJ1-2|TRBV5-1|TRBD1|NA
CASSPRLGGTAYGYTF
TGCGCCAGCAGCCCCCGTCTGGGCGGGACAGCCTATGGCTACACCTTC